These 5 T cell receptor beta chains were sequenced from one sample in a study of beta chain features in type 1 diabetes. Every bit of the isolated RNA underwent reverse transcription, so sequencing read expressed TCRB transcripts. TCRdb's table, derived via immunoSEQ multiplex PCR, lists solely in-frame clones and lacks some. Of 300,000 to 400,000 clones detected, roughly 13% appear once; the ten largest clones hold about 0.017%. The sample comprised naive CD4+ T cells from blood. Source of these receptors: a man aged 18 to 29 in good health.

The CDR3 region is CASTRGETQYF. The DNA of the CDR3 is TGTGCCAGCACCCGGGGAGAGACCCAGTACTTC. The genes are TRBV6-5 and TRBJ2-5; weak D call: TRBD2 (5 bases). V was trimmed by 7 bases and J by 4 bases, leaving 7 bases between them. This CDR3 contains 11 residues. CDR1 is MNHEY and CDR2 is SVGAGI in the germline V gene.

This clone was picked up a small number of times. The chain is built from TRBV30 and TRBJ2-5; tentatively, D is TRBD2 (5 bases). The CDR3 contains 12 residues. V was trimmed by 3 bases and J by 5 bases, leaving 10 bases between them. Germline V CDR1 and CDR2: GTSNPN, SVGIG (reference sequence). The CDR3: CAWRDSGETQYF. Written as DNA, the CDR3 is TGTGCCTGGAGGGACTCTGGGGAGACCCAGTACTTC.

The gene calls are TRBV28 and TRBJ1-1; unclear D gene. This CDR3 has 14 amino acids. Germline V gene sequence: CDR1 MDHEN, CDR2 SYDVKM. Trimming cost V 11 bases and J 1 base, with 17 bases left between them. The CDR3 loop is CAGFSAGRNTEAFF. The CDR3 nucleotides read TGTGCCGGCTTCAGTGCAGGAAGGAACACTGAAGCTTTCTTT.

The V gene is TRBV5-1, the J gene TRBJ2-3; 7 nucleotides line up with TRBD1. Unmatched junction bases numbered 10, after V lost 3 bases and J lost 3 bases. This CDR3 has 16 amino acids. Per germline, CDR1 SGHRS and CDR2 YFSETQ. CDR3 DNA: TGCGCCAGCAGCTCTAACAGGGGAGTAGGGACAGATACGCAGTATTTT. It encodes CASSSNRGVGTDTQYF.

The table lists this clone with a few counts. This rearrangement joins TRBV18 to TRBJ1-1; 7 nucleotides line up with TRBD1. Germline-derived CDR1 and CDR2 are KGHSH and LQKENI. V shed 4 bases and J 0 bases; nucleotides not matched to a gene: 8. The CDR3 loop spans 16 amino acids. CDR3 bases: TGTGCCAGCTCACGCGCGACAGGGCCTATGAACACTGAAGCTTTCTTT. Translating gives CASSRATGPMNTEAFF.